The clone carrying this TCR beta chain appeared once. This entry comes from a study of blood T cell repertoires in COVID-19. In the study overall: The United States, Italy and Spain supplied acute and convalescent COVID-19 samples. T cells, B-cell-depleted T cells, or PBMCs supplied cDNA or gDNA.

In the authors' workflow: It was from reference gene primer amplification that nucleated cell counts were estimated. This table comes from immunoSEQ multiplex PCR, and its TCRdb copy is limited to in-frame clones, with some not included. For V, J and clone size, that table is used; D and trimming come from the DNA. The sample has about 180,000 clones, 82% seen once. The clonotype comes from a woman aged 70 to 79 with acute or convalescent COVID-19. Sequencing was done on a sample of peripheral blood.

CDR3 DNA: TGTGCCAGCTCACCAGTGACAGGGGACACCGGGGAGCTGTTTTTT. It translates to CASSPVTGDTGELFF. The chain links TRBV18 to TRBJ2-2; 8 nucleotides agree with TRBD1. CDR1 and CDR2 from the germline V gene are KGHSH and LQKENI. V lost 2 bases to trimming and J lost 3 bases; unmatched junction nucleotides: 2. CDR3 size: 15 residues.